The 8 T cell receptor beta chains given below trace back to one sample, sequenced in a study of blood T cell repertoires in COVID-19. Profiling relied on immunoSEQ multiplex PCR, and the TCRdb table lists in-frame clones only, not all of them. The sample carries about 80,000 clones, more than 70% recorded once. Sequencing input: peripheral blood. The receptors derive from a woman of 80 years or more with acute or convalescent COVID-19.

The chain uses TRBV9 and TRBJ2-1; D is possibly TRBD1 (6 bases). The CDR3 covers 14 residues. CDR1 is SGDLS and CDR2 is YYNGEE in the germline V gene. V shed 6 bases and J shed 7 bases, with 17 bases lying between them. CDR3 region: CASTEGDLRNEQFF. The CDR3 DNA follows: TGTGCCAGCACCGAGGGGGATTTGAGAAATGAGCAGTTCTTC.

V usage is TRBV2 and J usage is TRBJ1-5; D uncertain. Per the germline V gene, CDR1 is SNHLY and CDR2 is FYNNEI. This CDR3 is built from 12 residues. V gave up 11 bases and J gave up 2 bases, with 10 bases separating them. This chain's CDR3 is CAGGRGNQPQHF. The CDR3 region has the DNA TGTGCCGGAGGACGGGGCAATCAGCCCCAGCATTTT.

The V and J genes are TRBV3-1 (or the pseudogene TRBV3-2) and TRBJ1-1; 7 nucleotides agree with TRBD1. J lost 6 bases, V lost 1 base, and 5 bases had no gene match. The CDR3 loop spans 14 amino acids. Germline V lookup: CDR1 LGHDT, CDR2 YNNKEL (reference sequence). CDR3 loop: CASSQGQGGAEAFF. CDR3 coding DNA: TGTGCCAGCAGCCAAGGACAGGGTGGTGCTGAAGCTTTCTTT.

This chain connects TRBV5-1 to TRBJ1-1, with D possibly being TRBD1 (6 bases). The CDR3 sequence is 14 residues long. Germline lookup yields CDR1 SGHRS and CDR2 YFSETQ. Trimming removed 6 bases from V and 1 base from J, with 13 bases in between. The CDR3 DNA is TGCGCCAGCACCCCGACAGGTGGGAACACTGAAGCTTTCTTT. Translated, it gives CASTPTGGNTEAFF.

The J gene is TRBJ1-2, the V gene TRBV23-1, with D uncertain. TRBV23-1 is flagged as an ORF with uncertain function. The CDR3 is 13 amino acids. V was shortened by 0 bases and J by 5 bases, with 7 bases between the two germline ends. CDR3 sequence (DNA): TGCGCCAGCAGTCAATCCGAGGTATATGGCTACACCTTC. Translating it yields CASSQSEVYGYTF.

The genes are TRBV30 and TRBJ2-3; 7 positions match TRBD1. Unmatched junction bases numbered 8, after V lost 3 bases and J lost 5 bases. CDR3 length equals 14 residues. Germline CDR1 reads GTSNPN; CDR2 reads SVGIG (reference sequence). CDR3 sequence (DNA): TGTGCCTGGAGCAAAGACAGGGATATAGATACGCAGTATTTT. Residues: CAWSKDRDIDTQYF. The variable domain in full, with the rest retrieved from reference TRBV30 and TRBJ2-3, is SQTIHQWPATLVQPVGSPLSLECTVEGTSNPNLYWYRQAAGRGLQLLFYSVGIGQISSEVPQNLSASRPQDRQFILSSKKLLLSDSGFYLCAWSKDRDIDTQYFGPGTRLTVL.

CDR3 sequence (DNA): TGCGCCAGCAGCTTGGGGACTAGCGGGTCCACAGATACGCAGTATTTT. It yields the protein CASSLGTSGSTDTQYF. V and J are TRBV5-1 and TRBJ2-3; 11 bases map to TRBD2. This CDR3 comprises 16 residues. Germline V gene data show CDR1 as SGHRS and CDR2 as YFSETQ. The V and J ends lost 0 bases and 2 bases, in that order; junction bases with no gene match: 2.

V and J are TRBV6-2 or TRBV6-3 and TRBJ1-3; D might be TRBD1 (6 bases). Looked up from germline, CDR1 is MNHEY and CDR2 is SVGEGT. This CDR3 contains 16 residues. The V and J ends lost 2 bases and 0 bases respectively, with 11 bases between them. This CDR3 is CASSYDRIDSGNTIYF. The CDR3 coding sequence is TGTGCCAGCAGTTACGACAGGATAGACTCTGGAAACACCATATATTTT.